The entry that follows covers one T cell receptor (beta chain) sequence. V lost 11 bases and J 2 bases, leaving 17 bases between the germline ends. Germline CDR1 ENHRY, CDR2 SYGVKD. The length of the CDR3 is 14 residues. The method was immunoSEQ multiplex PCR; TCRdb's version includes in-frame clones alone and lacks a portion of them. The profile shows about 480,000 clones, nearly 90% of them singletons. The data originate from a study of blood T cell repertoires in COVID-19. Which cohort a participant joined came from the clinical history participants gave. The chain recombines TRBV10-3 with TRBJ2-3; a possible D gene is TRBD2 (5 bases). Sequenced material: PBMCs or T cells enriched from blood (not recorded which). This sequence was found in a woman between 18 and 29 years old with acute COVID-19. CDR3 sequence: CASSGGSNTDTQYF. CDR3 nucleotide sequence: TGTGCCTCCTCCGGAGGTTCCAACACAGATACGCAGTATTTT.